The clone carrying this T cell receptor (beta chain) has a count of ten or more. This entry belongs to a study of CD8 T cells in ankylosing spondylitis. This CDR3 has 17 amino acids. V trimming: 0 bases; J trimming: 3 bases; junction bases outside the gene matches: 9. Germline CDR1 is SGHRS and CDR2 is YFSETQ. TCRdb passed the 5' RACE reads through MiXCR, listing each CDR3 protein once. The repertoire holds a few hundred thousand distinct CDR3 sequences, with over 8.5% as singletons. Sequenced: blood, either unsorted or a sorted T cell fraction (not recorded which). V and J are TRBV5-1 and TRBJ1-2, with 9 bases aligning to TRBD1. The clonotype was recovered from a male donor with ankylosing spondylitis or in good health (not recorded which). CDR3 residues: CASSLGDRERYDYGYTF. The CDR3 DNA is TGCGCCAGCAGCTTGGGGGACAGGGAGAGATACGACTATGGCTACACCTTC.